The rows below give T cell receptor beta chains drawn from one sample of a study of blood T cell repertoires in COVID-19. TCRdb keeps only in-frame clones here, not all; method: immunoSEQ multiplex PCR. The table has about 200,000 clones, around 83% seen once. Sequenced: peripheral blood. These TCRs come from a woman aged 80 or over with acute or convalescent COVID-19. Both conserved end residues are part of each CDR3. D genes are given only for firm matches. A clone size is listed for some rows: how often the clone was seen (once, few, many), or a class if it is expanded.

clone size: -
J gene: TRBJ2-5
D gene: TRBD1
V gene: TRBV11-2
CDR3 DNA: TGTGCCAGCAGCTTAAGAGGGGGCGGAGAGACCCAGTACTTC
CDR3 protein: CASSLRGGGETQYF

clone size: -
J gene: TRBJ1-2
D gene: -
V gene: TRBV9
CDR3 DNA: TGTGCCAGCAGCGTAGAGGCGGCACGCTATGGCTACACCTTC
CDR3 protein: CASSVEAARYGYTF

clone size: -
J gene: TRBJ1-3
D gene: -
V gene: TRBV10-2
CDR3 DNA: TGCGCCAGCAGTGAGTCTCGGTACTCTGGAAACACCATATATTTT
CDR3 protein: CASSESRYSGNTIYF

clone size: -
J gene: TRBJ1-1
D gene: TRBD1
V gene: TRBV6-5
CDR3 DNA: TGTGCCAGCAGTACAGGGGGGATGGTTACTGAAGCTTTCTTT
CDR3 protein: CASSTGGMVTEAFF

clone size: -
J gene: TRBJ1-3
D gene: TRBD1
V gene: TRBV6-5
CDR3 DNA: TGTGCCAGCAGCCCGGGACAGCGGACTGGAAACACCATATATTTT
CDR3 protein: CASSPGQRTGNTIYF

clone size: -
J gene: TRBJ1-6
D gene: TRBD1
V gene: TRBV5-1
CDR3 DNA: TGCGCCAGCAGCAGGACAGGGTTCAGCTCCTATAATTCACCCCTCCACTTT
CDR3 protein: CASSRTGFSSYNSPLHF

clone size: -
J gene: TRBJ2-7
D gene: -
V gene: TRBV11-1
CDR3 DNA: TGTGCCAGCAGCTTACAGGGGTACGAGCAGTACTTC
CDR3 protein: CASSLQGYEQYF

clone size: -
J gene: TRBJ2-7
D gene: TRBD1
V gene: TRBV27
CDR3 DNA: TGTGCCAGCAGTACTACATCGACAGGGAACGGCGAGCAGTACTTC
CDR3 protein: CASSTTSTGNGEQYF

clone size: -
J gene: TRBJ1-4
D gene: TRBD1
V gene: TRBV7-2
CDR3 DNA: TGTGCCAGCAGCCAAAACCGACAGGGAAAACTGTTTTTT
CDR3 protein: CASSQNRQGKLFF

clone size: -
J gene: TRBJ2-1
D gene: -
V gene: TRBV24-1
CDR3 DNA: TGTGCCACCGGGACCGCGGGACGGCTAAGGAATGAGCAGTTCTTC
CDR3 protein: CATGTAGRLRNEQFF

clone size: -
J gene: TRBJ2-7
D gene: TRBD1
V gene: TRBV28
CDR3 DNA: TGTGCCAGCAGTTGGACAGGGAGCTCCTACGAGCAGTACTTC
CDR3 protein: CASSWTGSSYEQYF

clone size: few
J gene: TRBJ2-2
D gene: -
V gene: TRBV7-9
CDR3 DNA: TGTGCCAGCAGCTTAGTTTCAGGGGCCACCGGGGAGCTGTTTTTT
CDR3 protein: CASSLVSGATGELFF

clone size: -
J gene: TRBJ2-3
D gene: TRBD1
V gene: TRBV4-1
CDR3 DNA: TGCGCCAGCAGCCAAGAAACAGGGGGCAGGGATACGCAGTATTTT
CDR3 protein: CASSQETGGRDTQYF

clone size: -
J gene: TRBJ2-1
D gene: TRBD2
V gene: TRBV2
CDR3 DNA: TGTGCCAGCAGGGGGACAGGCGATACGACTAGCGGGAGGGAAAGCTCCTACAATGAGCAGTTCTTC
CDR3 protein: CASRGTGDTTSGRESSYNEQFF

clone size: many
J gene: TRBJ2-7
D gene: -
V gene: TRBV5-4
CDR3 DNA: TGTGCCAGCAGCACATACCGGGACTCGTACGAGCAGTACTTC
CDR3 protein: CASSTYRDSYEQYF

clone size: once
J gene: TRBJ1-5
D gene: TRBD1
V gene: TRBV3-1/TRBV3-2
CDR3 DNA: TGTGCCAGCAGCCAAGAAGCCTTGGGACAGGGGAGCAATCAGCCCCAGCATTTT
CDR3 protein: CASSQEALGQGSNQPQHF

clone size: -
J gene: TRBJ1-5
D gene: TRBD1
V gene: TRBV4-3
CDR3 DNA: TGCGCCAGCAGCCAAAACCTTGACAGGGGTGGTCAGCCCCAGCATTTT
CDR3 protein: CASSQNLDRGGQPQHF

clone size: -
J gene: TRBJ2-1
D gene: -
V gene: TRBV4-3
CDR3 DNA: TGCGCCAGCAGGCAAACGGGACACCTTAACAATGAGCAGTTCTTC
CDR3 protein: CASRQTGHLNNEQFF

clone size: -
J gene: TRBJ2-7
D gene: -
V gene: TRBV6-2/TRBV6-3
CDR3 DNA: TGTGCCAGCAGTTCCCTCTGGGGAGAGACCTACGAGCAGTACTTC
CDR3 protein: CASSSLWGETYEQYF

clone size: -
J gene: TRBJ1-2
D gene: TRBD1
V gene: TRBV6-5
CDR3 DNA: TGTGCCAGCAGTTACTCTACGGACAGGTCCTACACCTTC
CDR3 protein: CASSYSTDRSYTF

clone size: -
J gene: TRBJ2-7
D gene: TRBD2
V gene: TRBV7-2
CDR3 DNA: TGTGCCAGCAGCTTAGCCCCTAGCGGGAGTTACGAGCAGTACTTC
CDR3 protein: CASSLAPSGSYEQYF

clone size: -
J gene: TRBJ2-7
D gene: TRBD1
V gene: TRBV18
CDR3 DNA: TGTGCCAGCTCACCACCGGGACAGGAAACCTACGAGCAGTACTTC
CDR3 protein: CASSPPGQETYEQYF

clone size: -
J gene: TRBJ2-1
D gene: -
V gene: TRBV13
CDR3 DNA: TGTGCCAGCAGCTCCCCGGGTCGTTACAATGAGCAGTTCTTC
CDR3 protein: CASSSPGRYNEQFF

clone size: few
J gene: TRBJ1-1
D gene: -
V gene: TRBV9
CDR3 DNA: TGTGCCAGCAGCGTAGGGGTTAAGCGCGAAGCTTTCTTT
CDR3 protein: CASSVGVKREAFF

clone size: -
J gene: TRBJ2-1
D gene: -
V gene: TRBV2
CDR3 DNA: TGTGCCAGCCGTCTGGGGGGCTACAATGAGCAGTTCTTC
CDR3 protein: CASRLGGYNEQFF

clone size: -
J gene: TRBJ2-1
D gene: TRBD2
V gene: TRBV27
CDR3 DNA: TGTGCCAGCAGGGGACTAGACTACTACAATGAGCAGTTCTTC
CDR3 protein: CASRGLDYYNEQFF

clone size: -
J gene: TRBJ2-1
D gene: TRBD2
V gene: TRBV5-1
CDR3 DNA: TGCGCCAGCACCCCGACTAGCGGGCAGATCGGGAATGAGCAGTTCTTC
CDR3 protein: CASTPTSGQIGNEQFF

clone size: -
J gene: TRBJ2-3
D gene: TRBD2
V gene: TRBV27
CDR3 DNA: TGTGCGACGATGAAAACTAGCGGGGGGAGCACAGATACGCAGTATTTT
CDR3 protein: CATMKTSGGSTDTQYF

clone size: few
J gene: TRBJ2-3
D gene: TRBD2
V gene: TRBV5-1
CDR3 DNA: TGCGCCAGCAGCCCGCGGGGGTATAGCACAGATACGCAGTATTTT
CDR3 protein: CASSPRGYSTDTQYF

clone size: -
J gene: TRBJ1-5
D gene: -
V gene: TRBV2
CDR3 DNA: TGTGCCAGCAGTGAACACAGGGCAGGGCGCAATCAGCCCCAGCATTTT
CDR3 protein: CASSEHRAGRNQPQHF

clone size: -
J gene: TRBJ2-2
D gene: -
V gene: TRBV7-2
CDR3 DNA: TGTGCCAGCAGCTTCCAGTACACCGGGGAGCTGTTTTTT
CDR3 protein: CASSFQYTGELFF

clone size: -
J gene: TRBJ2-7
D gene: TRBD1
V gene: TRBV18
CDR3 DNA: TGTGCCAGCTCACGGCCCAGGGACAGGGCTGGGTACGAGCAGTACTTC
CDR3 protein: CASSRPRDRAGYEQYF

clone size: -
J gene: TRBJ2-1
D gene: -
V gene: TRBV30
CDR3 DNA: TGTGCCTGGAGTAAGGGCGGAGGGGTTAGCAATGAGCAGTTCTTC
CDR3 protein: CAWSKGGGVSNEQFF

clone size: -
J gene: TRBJ2-1
D gene: TRBD1
V gene: TRBV6-5
CDR3 DNA: TGTGCCAGCAGTCCCCTTAGGACAGGGTACAATGAGCAGTTCTTC
CDR3 protein: CASSPLRTGYNEQFF

clone size: once
J gene: TRBJ1-2
D gene: -
V gene: TRBV9
CDR3 DNA: TGTGCCAGCAGCGTAGTGCGACAGGAGTTTCTGTATGGCTACACCTTC
CDR3 protein: CASSVVRQEFLYGYTF

clone size: -
J gene: TRBJ2-3
D gene: TRBD1
V gene: TRBV19
CDR3 DNA: TGTGCCAGTAGTCCCTGGGACAGGTCTATCCCCGGAGGCACAGATACGCAGTATTTT
CDR3 protein: CASSPWDRSIPGGTDTQYF

clone size: -
J gene: TRBJ2-7
D gene: -
V gene: TRBV11-2
CDR3 DNA: TGTGCCAGCAGCCCCAGTCCGACTAGGATCTACGAGCAGTACTTC
CDR3 protein: CASSPSPTRIYEQYF

clone size: -
J gene: TRBJ2-3
D gene: TRBD2
V gene: TRBV6-5
CDR3 DNA: TGTGCCACCGGCCTAGCGGGAGGGACAGATACGCAGTATTTT
CDR3 protein: CATGLAGGTDTQYF

clone size: -
J gene: TRBJ1-6
D gene: -
V gene: TRBV7-6
CDR3 DNA: TGTGCCAGCAGCTTAGGTCGGTTTTCACCCCTCCACTTT
CDR3 protein: CASSLGRFSPLHF

clone size: -
J gene: TRBJ1-2
D gene: TRBD1
V gene: TRBV7-2
CDR3 DNA: TGTGCCAGCAGCTTAGTTGGACAGGGTTCACATGGCTACACCTTC
CDR3 protein: CASSLVGQGSHGYTF

clone size: -
J gene: TRBJ1-3
D gene: TRBD1
V gene: TRBV6-5
CDR3 DNA: TGTGCCAGCAGTTTACTCCGGACAGGGAGTGGAAACACCATATATTTT
CDR3 protein: CASSLLRTGSGNTIYF

clone size: -
J gene: TRBJ1-1
D gene: TRBD1
V gene: TRBV5-4
CDR3 DNA: TGTGCCAGCAGCCCTACGCCAGGGGGATTGAACACTGAAGCTTTCTTT
CDR3 protein: CASSPTPGGLNTEAFF

clone size: -
J gene: TRBJ1-5
D gene: -
V gene: TRBV7-2
CDR3 DNA: TGTGCCAGCAGCTTAGAGCCCCGCAATCAGCCCCAGCATTTT
CDR3 protein: CASSLEPRNQPQHF

clone size: -
J gene: TRBJ1-6
D gene: -
V gene: TRBV7-2
CDR3 DNA: TGTGCCAGCAGCTTAGGGTCGACAGACTTCAATTCACCCCTCCACTTT
CDR3 protein: CASSLGSTDFNSPLHF

clone size: -
J gene: TRBJ1-1
D gene: TRBD1
V gene: TRBV6-1
CDR3 DNA: TGTGCCAGCAGTGAAGCCTGGGACAGGGTAACTGAAGCTTTCTTT
CDR3 protein: CASSEAWDRVTEAFF

clone size: -
J gene: TRBJ2-7
D gene: TRBD1
V gene: TRBV5-5
CDR3 DNA: TGTGCCAGCAGCACGGGACAGGGCTACGAGCAGTACTTC
CDR3 protein: CASSTGQGYEQYF

clone size: -
J gene: TRBJ2-7
D gene: TRBD2
V gene: TRBV3-1/TRBV3-2
CDR3 DNA: TGTGCCACAAGGACTAGCGGGGTCTACGAGCAGTACTTC
CDR3 protein: CATRTSGVYEQYF

clone size: -
J gene: TRBJ1-3
D gene: -
V gene: TRBV5-6
CDR3 DNA: TGTGCCAGCAGCTTATGGGGGCCTGGAAACACCATATATTTT
CDR3 protein: CASSLWGPGNTIYF

clone size: -
J gene: TRBJ2-1
D gene: TRBD1
V gene: TRBV7-9
CDR3 DNA: TGTGCCAGCAGCCCCTCAGGGGGCAATGAGCAGTTCTTC
CDR3 protein: CASSPSGGNEQFF

clone size: -
J gene: TRBJ1-1
D gene: -
V gene: TRBV25-1
CDR3 DNA: TGTGCCAGCAGTGATAAACAGGGTTACACTGAAGCTTTCTTT
CDR3 protein: CASSDKQGYTEAFF

clone size: -
J gene: TRBJ2-7
D gene: TRBD1
V gene: TRBV3-1/TRBV3-2
CDR3 DNA: TGTGCCAGCAGCCAACCAGGGGGCGGTGAGCAGTACTTC
CDR3 protein: CASSQPGGGEQYF